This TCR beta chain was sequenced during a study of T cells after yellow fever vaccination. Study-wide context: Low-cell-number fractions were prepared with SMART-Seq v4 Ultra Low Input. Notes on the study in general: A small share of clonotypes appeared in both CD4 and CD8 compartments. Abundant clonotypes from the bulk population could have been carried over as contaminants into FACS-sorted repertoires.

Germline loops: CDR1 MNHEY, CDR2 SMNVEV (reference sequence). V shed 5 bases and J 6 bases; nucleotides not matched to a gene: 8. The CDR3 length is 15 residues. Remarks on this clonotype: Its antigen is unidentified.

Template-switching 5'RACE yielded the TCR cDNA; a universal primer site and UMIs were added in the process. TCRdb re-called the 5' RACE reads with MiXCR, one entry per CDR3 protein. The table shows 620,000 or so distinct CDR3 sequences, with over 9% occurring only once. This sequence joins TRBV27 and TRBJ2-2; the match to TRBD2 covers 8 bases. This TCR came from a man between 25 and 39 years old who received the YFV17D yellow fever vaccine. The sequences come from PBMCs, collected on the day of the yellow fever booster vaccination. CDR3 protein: CASSPAGGLAGELFF. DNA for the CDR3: TGTGCCAGCAGTCCCGCGGGAGGCCTCGCCGGGGAGCTGTTTTTT.